Below are 4 T cell receptor beta chains sequenced from a single sample in a study of blood T cell repertoires in COVID-19. The repertoire was sequenced with immunoSEQ multiplex PCR; TCRdb's copy has only in-frame clones and lacks some. The table lists some 350,000 clones, more than 75% of them singletons. The sample comprised peripheral blood. The origin of the receptors is a woman between 45 and 65 years old with COVID-19, enrolled during active disease.

This rearrangement joins TRBV5-1 to TRBJ2-7; D possibly corresponds to TRBD1 (6 bases). The CDR3 sequence is 12 residues long. Looked up from germline, CDR1 is SGHRS and CDR2 is YFSETQ. Trimming took off 6 bases at V and 4 bases at J, with 11 bases between the two ends. The CDR3 sequence: CASKQGEYEQYF. The CDR3 nucleotides are TGCGCCAGCAAACAGGGCGAGTACGAGCAGTACTTC.

This clone was observed once. This sequence joins TRBV11-2 and TRBJ1-1, with no clear D. Trimming took 1 base from V and 1 from J, leaving 7 bases between them. Per the germline V gene, CDR1 is SGHAT and CDR2 is FQNNGV. The CDR3 contains 14 residues. The CDR3 DNA reads as TGTGCCAGCAGCTTAGCCCCCCAGAACACTGAAGCTTTCTTT. Translated: CASSLAPQNTEAFF.

This sequence joins TRBV4-3 and TRBJ2-1; TRBD2 aligns across 11 bases. With 3 bases clipped from V and 1 base from J, the junction kept 2 bases outside the gene matches. CDR3 length: 16 residues. Germline V gene lookup returns CDR1 LGHNA and CDR2 YSLEER. CDR3: CASSQRLAGSYNEQFF. CDR3 nucleotides: TGCGCCAGCAGCCAGCGACTAGCGGGGTCCTACAATGAGCAGTTCTTC.

The chain couples TRBV30 to TRBJ2-3, with no clear D. Germline CDR1 is GTSNPN and CDR2 is SVGIG (reference sequence). CDR3 length: 13 residues. V was pared by 1 base and J by 6 bases, with 11 bases between. The CDR3 protein is CAWSGGAFDTQYF. The CDR3 DNA follows: TGTGCCTGGAGTGGCGGAGCTTTCGATACGCAGTATTTT.